The 8 T cell receptor beta chains given below trace back to one sample, sequenced in a study of CD8+ T cells in alopecia areata (dated by TCRdb to the late 2010s). The library relied on the immunoSEQ multiplex PCR assay. For TCR sequencing, RNA was extracted from every sample and reverse transcribed into cDNA to serve as template. The immuneACCESS repertoire file appears here via TCRdb, limited to in-frame rearrangements. These files lack a portion of the clones; in checked studies, under half of the deficit traces to unresolved V genes, and the cause of the others is not known. The sample table shows roughly 190,000 clones, and approximately 56% are seen once. 3% to 3.5% of the sample is taken by the ten largest. In the paper's terms, the time point label means: roughly 27 days on oral tofacitinib. The meaning of the sample's treatment or condition label: oral pan-JAK inhibitor, 5-10 mg twice daily.

Sequenced here: CD4+ T cells sorted from blood, sampled at week 4, from a patient treated with tofacitinib. These receptor sequences come from a human donor with alopecia areata.

This clone came up a few times. The CDR3 DNA reads TGTGCCAGCAGCGAATCTAGGACGGGGGTGACCTACGAGCAGTACTTC. Translated: CASSESRTGVTYEQYF. The chain links TRBV7-9 to TRBJ2-7; D might be TRBD2 (6 bases). The germline V gene has CDR1 SEHNR and CDR2 FQNEAQ (reference sequence). V gave up 5 bases and J gave up 2 bases, with 19 bases separating them. The CDR3 covers 16 residues.

This clone was found once. This chain joins TRBV5-6 and TRBJ1-2, with TRBD1 identical over 8 bases. The germline CDR1 and CDR2 sequences are SGHDT and YYEEEE. The CDR3 has 14 amino acids. The V segment lost 0 bases and the J segment 4 bases; nucleotides outside the gene matches: 2. As DNA, the CDR3 is TGTGCCAGCAGCTTGGGGGACAGGTTCTATGGCTACACCTTC. It yields the protein CASSLGDRFYGYTF.

This clone has only one observation. The same CDR3 is also encoded by other DNA sequences in this sample. This rearrangement joins TRBV7-2 to TRBJ2-3; TRBD2 might be the D (5 bases). The CDR3 has 12 residues. The germline V gene encodes CDR1 SGHTA and CDR2 FQGNSA. V shed 5 bases and J shed 6 bases, with 9 bases lying between them. DNA of the CDR3: TGTGCCAGCAGCCCCAGGAGGGATACGCAGTATTTT. Its protein product is CASSPRRDTQYF.

V is TRBV30 and J is TRBJ1-4, with D possibly matching TRBD1 (6 bases). The CDR3 covers 13 residues. CDR1 and CDR2 from the germline V gene are GTSNPN and SVGIG (reference sequence). V was clipped by 2 bases and J by 6 bases, with 10 bases between them. The CDR3 is CAWSLGADEKLFF. As DNA, the CDR3 is TGTGCCTGGAGTTTGGGGGCCGATGAAAAACTGTTTTTT. The whole variable domain, filled in from reference TRBV30 and TRBJ1-4, reads SQTIHQWPATLVQPVGSPLSLECTVEGTSNPNLYWYRQAAGRGLQLLFYSVGIGQISSEVPQNLSASRPQDRQFILSSKKLLLSDSGFYLCAWSLGADEKLFFGSGTQLSVL.

The J gene is TRBJ2-3, the V gene TRBV4-2, with unresolved D. Germline V gene data show CDR1 as LGHNA and CDR2 as YNFKEQ. V lost 0 bases to trimming and J lost 4 bases, with 5 bases between them. This CDR3 has 13 amino acids. The CDR3 reads CASSQELADTQYF. The CDR3 DNA reads TGTGCCAGCAGCCAAGAGTTGGCAGATACGCAGTATTTT.

This clone has more than one count but fewer than ten. This rearrangement joins TRBV29-1 to TRBJ1-5; D gene ambiguous. V was pared by 5 bases and J by 14 bases, with 16 bases between. Per the germline V gene, CDR1 is SQVTM and CDR2 is ANQGSEA. The CDR3 extends over 11 amino acids. This CDR3 is CSVFDGDHEHF. DNA of the CDR3: TGCAGCGTTTTCGACGGAGATCATGAGCATTTT.

The chain uses TRBV5-1 and TRBJ1-1, with D possibly matching TRBD1 (5 bases). This CDR3 has 13 amino acids. The germline V gene has CDR1 SGHRS and CDR2 YFSETQ. V lost 2 bases, J lost 3 bases, and 8 bases lay in between. The CDR3 region is CASSFDSDTEAFF. DNA of the CDR3: TGCGCCAGCAGCTTCGACAGCGACACTGAAGCTTTCTTT.

Only a few counts were recorded for this clone. The chain links TRBV5-6 to TRBJ2-1, with 12 nucleotides matching TRBD2. This CDR3 is 15 amino acids long. V lost 5 bases to trimming and J lost 3 bases; unmatched junction nucleotides: 3. Germline V gene sequence: CDR1 SGHDT, CDR2 YYEEEE. The CDR3, as DNA: TGTGCCAGCAGGAGACTAGCGGGGGACTACAATGAGCAGTTCTTC. It encodes CASRRLAGDYNEQFF.